Following are 20 T cell receptor beta chains from one sample sequenced in a study of T-cell reconstitution after alpha-beta-depleted transplantation in children. As it was prepared, the TCRbeta library received unique molecular identifiers. TCRdb re-called the PCR reads with MiXCR, one entry per CDR3 protein. The data contain roughly 190,000 distinct CDR3 sequences, approximately 15% of them seen just once; the ten biggest clones take up less than 15%. The sample here was PBMCs from the stem cell graft donor, taken from the stem cell graft. These TCRs come from a human donor who donated a stem cell graft to a child with acute lymphoblastic leukemia.

This clonotype was counted ten times or more. The chain joins TRBV5-1 to TRBJ2-3; 9 bases agree with TRBD2. Germline CDR1 and CDR2: SGHRS and YFSETQ. This CDR3 contains 16 residues. J gave up 5 bases and V 4 bases, and 11 bases lay outside the gene matches. The CDR3 here is CASSPEGAGGIDTQYF. CDR3 nucleotides: TGCGCCAGCAGCCCCGAGGGAGCGGGAGGTATAGATACGCAGTATTTT.

On this clonotype itself: A much larger clone differs from this one at a single base, so this may be a read error. V is TRBV3-1 and J is TRBJ2-7; a possible D gene is TRBD2 (5 bases). The V gene's germline CDR1 is LGHDT and CDR2 YNNKEL (reference sequence). The V and J ends lost 8 bases and 6 bases respectively, with 17 bases between them. This CDR3 is 13 amino acids long. CDR3 region: CASCSHSGGEQYF. DNA for the CDR3: TGTGCCAGCTGCTCCCACAGCGGAGGCGAGCAGTACTTC.

At least ten counts were recorded for this clonotype. The V and J genes are TRBV12-3 or TRBV12-4 and TRBJ2-2; tentatively, D is TRBD2 (6 bases). The CDR3 consists of 14 residues. With 0 bases removed from V and 6 bases from J, the gap between germline ends came to 8 bases. The CDR3 nucleotides are TGTGCCAGCAGTTTAGCGGGAGGCTCCGGGGAGCTGTTTTTT. Translated: CASSLAGGSGELFF.

This clonotype was recorded many times. The chain links TRBV11-2 to TRBJ2-1, with 11 bases lining up with TRBD2. V shed 1 base and J 6 bases; nucleotides not matched to a gene: 8. The length of the CDR3 is 17 residues. Per the germline V gene, CDR1 is SGHAT and CDR2 is FQNNGV. In DNA, the CDR3 is TGTGCCAGCAGCTTAGGGCCCGGGACTAGCGGACGCAATGAGCAGTTCTTC. As protein: CASSLGPGTSGRNEQFF.

The table lists this clonotype with many counts. The gene calls are TRBV12-3 or TRBV12-4 and TRBJ2-7; possible D gene TRBD2, 5 bases. V lost 2 bases and J 9 bases, leaving 11 bases between the germline ends. The CDR3 totals 12 residues. CDR3 in amino acids: CASSLRLAGQYF. Written as DNA, the CDR3 is TGTGCCAGCAGTTTACGGCTAGCAGGGCAGTACTTC.

This clonotype was detected many times. The rearrangement links TRBV5-1 to TRBJ1-1, with D uncertain. V shed 5 bases and J shed 2 bases, with 7 bases lying between them. In germline, CDR1 is SGHRS, CDR2 YFSETQ. The CDR3 runs 12 residues. The CDR3 nucleotides are TGCGCCAGCAGGAGAATTAACACTGAAGCTTTCTTT. It translates to CASRRINTEAFF.

This clonotype has ten or more counts. This chain joins TRBV20-1 and TRBJ2-3, with 8 positions matching TRBD2. Germline CDR1 is DFQATT and CDR2 is SNEGSKA (reference sequence). This CDR3 region has 15 residues. The trim removed 0 bases at V and 6 bases at J, leaving 8 bases unmatched. Here the CDR3 DNA reads TGCAGTGCTAGAGACGACGGGAGGGCCGTGGATACGCAGTATTTT. Its translation: CSARDDGRAVDTQYF.

The CDR3 loop is CASSQDEGGSYNEQFF. The CDR3 DNA sequence: TGCGCCAGCAGCCAAGATGAGGGGGGTTCCTACAATGAGCAGTTCTTC. V gene TRBV4-1 combines with J gene TRBJ2-1, with D tentatively TRBD1 or TRBD2 (6 bases each). This CDR3 contains 16 residues. Per the germline V gene, CDR1 is MGHRA and CDR2 is YSYEKL. Trimming took off 0 bases at V and 1 base at J, with 10 bases between the two ends.

The sample holds many counts of this clonotype. The gene calls are TRBV10-2 and TRBJ1-1; the D gene is possibly TRBD1 (6 bases). V was pared by 4 bases and J by 0 bases, with 9 bases between. Germline V lookup: CDR1 WSHSY, CDR2 SAAADI. This CDR3 region has 14 residues. CDR3 in DNA: TGCGCCAGCAGTGCGACAGGTTTGAACACTGAAGCTTTCTTT. This codes for CASSATGLNTEAFF.

The chain couples TRBV11-2 to TRBJ1-5; D gene ambiguous. V lost 3 bases and J lost 3, with 12 bases in between. Germline CDR1 and CDR2: SGHAT and FQNNGV. This CDR3 has 15 amino acids. As DNA, the CDR3 is TGTGCCAGCAGCTTGAATGGACGGAACAATCAGCCCCAGCATTTT. Protein: CASSLNGRNNQPQHF.

This clonotype has at least ten counts. The CDR3 loop is CASSLMDTTDTQYF. CDR3 sequence (DNA): TGTGCCAGCAGCTTAATGGACACCACAGATACGCAGTATTTT. The V gene is TRBV6-5, the J gene TRBJ2-3, with D tentatively TRBD1 (5 bases). Germline loops: CDR1 MNHEY, CDR2 SVGAGI. Trimming left V 6 bases short and J 2 bases short, with 12 bases between. The CDR3 is 14 residues long.

This clonotype was picked up a small number of times. A junction end diverges from the germline sequence, so it may reflect a read error. This chain links TRBV11-2 with TRBJ1-2; D is unresolved. CDR3 size: 15 residues. The germline V gene has CDR1 SGHAT and CDR2 FQNNGV. The CDR3 protein is CASSLDPRNNYGYTF. The CDR3 coding sequence is TGTGCCAGCAGCCTAGACCCCAGGAATAACTATGGCTACACCTTC.

Many counts were recorded for this clonotype. The chain employs TRBV27 and TRBJ2-1; unclear D gene. This CDR3 comprises 16 residues. V lost 6 bases to trimming and J lost 9 bases, with 24 bases between them. Germline V gene data show CDR1 as MNHEY and CDR2 as SMNVEV (reference sequence). For the CDR3, the DNA is TGTGCCAGCAGCGTAGACCTAATCTCCCACGTGAGTGAGCAGTTCTTC. The encoded protein is CASSVDLISHVSEQFF.

This clonotype was found many times. The chain recombines TRBV12-3 or TRBV12-4 with TRBJ1-1; the match to TRBD1 covers 7 bases. CDR3 length equals 14 residues. The ends lost 0 bases at V and 4 bases at J; junction bases unmatched: 2. The CDR3 loop reads CASSLAHRGTEAFF. Here the CDR3 DNA reads TGTGCCAGCAGTTTAGCTCACAGGGGCACTGAAGCTTTCTTT.

This clonotype has ten or more counts. This chain connects TRBV12-3 or TRBV12-4 to TRBJ2-5, with TRBD2 identical over 10 bases. The CDR3 totals 15 residues. V shed 6 bases and J 4 bases; nucleotides not matched to a gene: 8. CDR3: CASRPLAGAGETQYF. CDR3 bases: TGTGCCAGCAGACCTCTAGCGGGAGCGGGAGAGACCCAGTACTTC.

This clonotype has a count of ten or more. This chain links TRBV29-1 with TRBJ1-5; D perhaps matches TRBD1 (6 bases). This CDR3 is 13 amino acids long. V gave up 7 bases and J gave up 4 bases, with 14 bases separating them. CDR1 SQVTM and CDR2 ANQGSEA come from the germline V gene. The chain's CDR3 is CSGATGFNQPQHF. The CDR3 DNA is TGCAGCGGCGCGACAGGTTTTAATCAGCCCCAGCATTTT.

This clonotype was counted a few times. V usage is TRBV5-4 and J usage is TRBJ2-1; D is ambiguous. V was cut by 0 bases and J by 1 base, with 8 bases left in between. The CDR3 is 15 residues long. Per germline, CDR1 SGHNT and CDR2 YYREEE (reference sequence). The CDR3 loop is CASSLVFGSYNEQFF. The CDR3 DNA reads as TGTGCCAGCAGCTTGGTCTTTGGGTCCTACAATGAGCAGTTCTTC. Full variable domain (missing parts from reference TRBV5-4 and TRBJ2-1): ETGVTQSPTHLIKTRGQQVTLRCSSQSGHNTVSWYQQALGQGPQFIFQYYREEENGRGNFPPRFSGLQFPNYSSELNVNALELDDSALYLCASSLVFGSYNEQFFGPGTRLTVL.

This clonotype was detected only a few times. V gene TRBV12-3 or TRBV12-4 combines with J gene TRBJ1-1, with D perhaps TRBD1 (5 bases). Trimming stripped 4 bases from V and 1 base from J, with 13 bases between. This CDR3 has 15 residues. The CDR3 loop is CASSYLTTANTEAFF. CDR3 DNA: TGTGCCAGCAGTTATTTAACGACAGCGAACACTGAAGCTTTCTTT.

Worth noting for this clonotype: A much larger clone sits a single nucleotide away, making a read error possible. V gene TRBV12-3 or TRBV12-4 combines with J gene TRBJ2-7; D is unclear. This CDR3 has 14 residues. Trimming shortened V by 7 bases and J by 5 bases, and 18 bases separated the two germline ends. CDR3: CASNKHGLTDEQYF. CDR3 in DNA: TGTGCCAGCAATAAGCACGGTCTAACGGACGAGCAGTACTTC.

This clonotype was seen ten or more times. The gene calls are TRBV15 and TRBJ2-1, with TRBD1 identical over 10 bases. This CDR3 contains 16 residues. The V gene's germline CDR1 is LNHNV and CDR2 YYDKDF (reference sequence). Losses at the gene ends were 2 bases for V and 4 bases for J; bases not matched to a gene: 5. CDR3: CATSRTAGQGYNEQFF. In DNA, the CDR3 is TGTGCCACCAGCAGAACTGCGGGACAGGGGTACAATGAGCAGTTCTTC.